A selection of T cell receptor beta chains follows, all from one sample in a study of cytomegalovirus exposure and HLA in healthy donors. Sequencing used immunoSEQ multiplex PCR; TCRdb keeps in-frame clones, though not all of them. This sample has more than 95,000 clones, with over 75% found just once. Sequencing was done on a sample of PBMCs. These receptors all come from a woman aged 40 to 49 in good health and CMV-seropositive. CDR3s include the opening cysteine and the closing phenylalanine or tryptophan. Fields, in order: J gene, D gene, V gene, clone size, CDR3 DNA, CDR3 protein. A D gene is named only where the DNA matches it firmly. Rows give clone size only sometimes, using once, few, many, or a class for an expanded clone.

>TRBJ2-1|.|TRBV14|.
TGTGCCAGCAGCCAAACCAGACTACAGCAGTTCTTC
CASSQTRLQQFF
>TRBJ2-2|.|TRBV27|.
TGTGCCAGCAGCCACAGGGATAACACCGGGGAGCTGTTTTTT
CASSHRDNTGELFF
>TRBJ2-2|TRBD2|TRBV7-9|.
TGTGCCAGCAGCTTGGGGACTAGCGAGACCGGGGAGCTGTTTTTT
CASSLGTSETGELFF
>TRBJ1-1|TRBD1|TRBV10-3|.
TGTGCCATCAGTTTGTCCCGGGCAGGGGGTGGTGAAGCTTTCTTT
CAISLSRAGGGEAFF
>TRBJ1-1|TRBD1|TRBV6-1|.
TGTGCCAGCAGTGGCCGGACAGGGAACACTGAAGCTTTCTTT
CASSGRTGNTEAFF
>TRBJ2-1|.|TRBV7-3|.
TGTGCCAGCAGCTTAGGGCAGGGTAGCTACAATGAGCAGTTCTTC
CASSLGQGSYNEQFF
>TRBJ2-7|TRBD2|TRBV5-4|.
TGTGCCAGCAGCTTGGGACTAGCGAATGGCGAGCAGTACTTC
CASSLGLANGEQYF
>TRBJ2-7|TRBD1|TRBV27|.
TGTGCCAGCAGTCGAGGGACAGGGGAGAACTACGAGCAGTACTTC
CASSRGTGENYEQYF
>TRBJ2-3|TRBD2|TRBV13|few
TGTGCCAGCAGCTTTGGACTAGCGGGAGTTTCTGATACGCAGTATTTT
CASSFGLAGVSDTQYF
>TRBJ2-7|.|TRBV4-1|medium-sized
TGCGCCAGCAGCCCATACCCGGGACTCCCCTACGAGCAGTACTTC
CASSPYPGLPYEQYF
>TRBJ2-2|TRBD2|TRBV2|.
TGTGCCAGCAGTGGGCCGGGACTACTGAATACCGGGGAGCTGTTTTTT
CASSGPGLLNTGELFF
>TRBJ1-2|.|TRBV28|.
TGTGCCAGCAGTCCACCCCGAGGGAACTATGGCTACACCTTC
CASSPPRGNYGYTF
>TRBJ2-1|TRBD2|TRBV19|.
TGTGCCACCTCACCCGGGACTACCTTCAATGAGCAGTTCTTC
CATSPGTTFNEQFF
>TRBJ2-5|TRBD2|TRBV5-1|.
TGCGCCAGCAGCTTGGAAACGGGGGGGGAGACCCAGTACTTC
CASSLETGGETQYF
>TRBJ2-7|.|TRBV4-1|.
TGCGCCAGCAGCCAAGAAGAGGTGGTGAGGGAGTTCTCCTACGAGCAGTACTTC
CASSQEEVVREFSYEQYF
>TRBJ2-3|TRBD1|TRBV18|.
TGTGCCAGCTCGGCCGGGACAGGGGGCTCAGATACGCAGTATTTT
CASSAGTGGSDTQYF
>TRBJ1-2|.|TRBV6-6|once
TGTGCCAGCAGTTACGGGGCAGGGAATGGCTACACCTTC
CASSYGAGNGYTF
>TRBJ2-3|.|TRBV28|.
TGTGCCAGCAGTTTCCCAGGCAGAAGCACAGATACGCAGTATTTT
CASSFPGRSTDTQYF
>TRBJ1-6|.|TRBV19|.
TGTGCCAGTAGTACATCGGGATCGAGGACACCCCTCCACTTT
CASSTSGSRTPLHF
>TRBJ2-1|.|TRBV5-1|.
TGCGCCAGCAGCTTGGGCGGCGGGATGGTAGATGAGCAGTTCTTC
CASSLGGGMVDEQFF
>TRBJ2-2|TRBD2|TRBV27|few
TGTGCCAGCAGTTCCCCCCGGGGAAGCGGGAGAGCCGGGGAGCTGTTTTTT
CASSSPRGSGRAGELFF
>TRBJ2-5|.|TRBV28|.
TGTGCCAGCAGTTTATCGGGTCAAGAGACCCAGTACTTC
CASSLSGQETQYF
>TRBJ2-7|.|TRBV5-1|.
TGCGCCAGCAGCTTGGACTCGGGACACGGTAGGCTGCAGTACTTC
CASSLDSGHGRLQYF
>TRBJ2-1|TRBD2|TRBV4-1|.
TGCGCCAGCAGCCCGCCGACCCTAGCGGGAGGGGACAATGAGCAGTTCTTC
CASSPPTLAGGDNEQFF
>TRBJ2-2|.|TRBV6-5|.
TGTGCCAGCGCCCGAGTTGCTAGCGTTATCGGGGAGCTGTTTTTT
CASARVASVIGELFF
>TRBJ1-3|.|TRBV5-1|.
TGCGCCAGCAGCTTGTCCACAGGGACGAGCTCTGGAAACACCATATATTTT
CASSLSTGTSSGNTIYF
>TRBJ2-7|TRBD1|TRBV4-1|.
TGCGCCAGCAGCCAAGATTGGAGGGACAGGGACTCCTACGAGCAGTACTTC
CASSQDWRDRDSYEQYF
>TRBJ2-5|TRBD1|TRBV5-1|.
TGCGCCAGCAGCGCCGGGACAGGGGTGGCTTGGAAGACCCAGTACTTC
CASSAGTGVAWKTQYF
>TRBJ2-5|.|TRBV7-2|.
TGTGCCAGCAGCTCACGACTAGTTCTTGGTGAGACCCAGTACTTC
CASSSRLVLGETQYF
>TRBJ1-2|.|TRBV6-1|.
TGTGCCAGCAGTGTTACAACGGGGAGCTATGGCTACACCTTC
CASSVTTGSYGYTF
>TRBJ2-5|TRBD2|TRBV6-5|once
TGTGCCAGCAGGACTAGCGGAGGAGGGGAGACCCAGTACTTC
CASRTSGGGETQYF
>TRBJ1-3|.|TRBV19|.
TGTGCCAGTAGTATCGGCGGCTCTGGAAACACCATATATTTT
CASSIGGSGNTIYF
>TRBJ2-5|TRBD2|TRBV28|.
TGTGCCAGCAGTTTATTACTAGCGGGGGGACAAGAGACCCAGTACTTC
CASSLLLAGGQETQYF
>TRBJ2-5|TRBD2|TRBV28|few
TGTGCCAGCAGGAGCGGGAGAGGATTAAGAGGGGAGACCCAGTACTTC
CASRSGRGLRGETQYF
>TRBJ2-1|.|TRBV11-2|.
TGTGCCAGCAGCTTAGCCCAGGGCAATGAGCAGTTCTTC
CASSLAQGNEQFF